Listed here are 23 T cell receptor beta chains from one sample, sequenced in a study of shared clonotypes between healthy human individuals. The data were produced by immunoSEQ multiplex PCR, yet TCRdb's version contains in-frame clones alone and is incomplete. The repertoire holds about 330,000 clones, with around 74% as singletons. What was sequenced was memory CD4+ T cells sorted from blood. Subset specified: CD45RA-negative fraction. The receptors here all came from a man aged 25 to 45 in good health.

A note on this clone: The junction departs from germline at one end; a sequencing error may be responsible. The chain uses TRBV11-2 and TRBJ1-1; no clear D gene. This CDR3 has 13 amino acids. Germline V lookup: CDR1 SGHAT, CDR2 FQNNGV. CDR3 bases: TGCGCCAGCAGCCCCCAACGGAACACTGAAGCTTTCTTT. This codes for CASSPQRNTEAFF.

V and J are TRBV2 and TRBJ2-5; either TRBD1 or TRBD2 may fit D (5 bases each). The germline V and J ends were trimmed by 8 bases and 0 bases, with 22 bases remaining between them. CDR1 and CDR2 (germline): SNHLY, FYNNEI. The CDR3 runs 17 residues. In DNA form, the CDR3 reads TGTGCCAGCTCCGGGACCAAACAAATTGAGTACCAAGAGACCCAGTACTTC. It codes for CASSGTKQIEYQETQYF.

This chain connects TRBV5-4 to TRBJ1-5; D not resolved. Trimming removed 4 bases at V and 7 bases at J, with 18 bases between. The CDR3 length is 15 residues. CDR1 is SGHNT and CDR2 is YYREEE in the germline V gene (reference sequence). Here the CDR3 reads CASSILMSSSQPQHF. The CDR3 nucleotides read TGTGCCAGCAGCATCCTTATGAGCAGTTCGCAGCCCCAGCATTTT.

V and J are TRBV27 and TRBJ2-1, with a possible D match to TRBD1 (6 bases). Per the germline V gene, CDR1 is MNHEY and CDR2 is SMNVEV (reference sequence). Trimming cost V 6 bases and J 5 bases, with 17 bases left between them. The CDR3 is made up of 15 amino acids. The CDR3 protein is CASRGAVGYNNEQFF. The CDR3 region has the DNA TGTGCCAGCAGGGGGGCGGTTGGGTACAACAATGAGCAGTTCTTC.

V and J are TRBV2 and TRBJ2-1, with 8 bases lining up with TRBD2. Trimming cost V 3 bases and J 5 bases; bases outside gene matches: 6. The CDR3 runs 15 residues. Germline values: CDR1 SNHLY, CDR2 FYNNEI. In DNA, the CDR3 is TGTGCCAGCAGTGAGCTGGGGACTAGTCACAATGAGCAGTTCTTC. Translated, it gives CASSELGTSHNEQFF.

This clone was seen only once. The rearrangement joins TRBV5-1 to TRBJ2-7, with 9 bases aligning to TRBD1. The J segment lost 12 bases and the V segment lost 0 bases, leaving 10 bases of the junction unmatched. The CDR3 runs to 14 residues. The germline V gene has CDR1 SGHRS and CDR2 YFSETQ. This CDR3 is CASSLDGTGSRMYF. The DNA of the CDR3 is TGCGCCAGCAGCTTGGACGGGACAGGGAGTAGGATGTACTTC.

This chain links TRBV7-8 with TRBJ2-3, with 14 bases aligning to TRBD2. This CDR3 has 16 residues. The germline gives CDR1 SGHVS, CDR2 FQNEAQ. The V and J ends lost 5 bases and 6 bases, in that order; junction bases with no gene match: 7. This CDR3 is CASSGTSGGSVDTQYF. The CDR3 DNA reads TGTGCCAGCAGCGGGACTAGCGGGGGTTCGGTGGATACGCAGTATTTT.

V is TRBV9 and J is TRBJ2-1; 8 nucleotides line up with TRBD2. The CDR3 sequence is 16 residues long. V lost 0 bases and J lost 7; bases outside the gene matches: 9. Per the germline V gene, CDR1 is SGDLS and CDR2 is YYNGEE. The CDR3 loop is CASSVAGVAGSNEQFF. As DNA, the CDR3 is TGTGCCAGCAGCGTAGCAGGGGTAGCGGGATCAAATGAGCAGTTCTTC. The variable domain in full, with the rest retrieved from reference TRBV9 and TRBJ2-1, is DSGVTQTPKHLITATGQRVTLRCSPRSGDLSVYWYQQSLDQGLQFLIQYYNGEERAKGNILERFSAQQFPDLHSELNLSSLELGDSALYFCASSVAGVAGSNEQFFGPGTRLTVL.

This clone was seen at least ten times. The chain employs TRBV5-4 and TRBJ2-2; D possibly matches TRBD1 or TRBD2 (6 bases each). The CDR3 length is 17 residues. Germline V gene data show CDR1 as SGHNT and CDR2 as YYREEE (reference sequence). Trimming shortened V by 0 bases and J by 5 bases, and 17 bases separated the two germline ends. CDR3: CASSLDGGRSMTGELFF. The CDR3 DNA follows: TGTGCCAGCAGCTTGGATGGGGGGCGTTCGATGACCGGGGAGCTGTTTTTT.

The chain employs TRBV25-1 and TRBJ1-2, with D maybe TRBD1 (5 bases). Trimming cost V 4 bases and J 6 bases, with 9 bases left between them. The CDR3 runs to 12 residues. CDR1 and CDR2 from the germline V gene are MGHDK and SYGVNS. The CDR3 region is CASSGGADGYTF. The CDR3 bases are TGTGCCAGCAGTGGGGGCGCGGATGGCTACACCTTC.

This chain connects TRBV7-2 to TRBJ2-5, with TRBD2 as a possible D gene (7 bases). The assigned J gene may be wrong: the sequence end matches TRBJ2-7 better. This CDR3 spans 18 amino acids. Germline loops: CDR1 SGHTA, CDR2 FQGNSA. CDR3 loop: CASSLGWNRGASDYEQYF. CDR3 DNA sequence: TGTGCCAGCAGCTTAGGGTGGAATCGGGGGGCGTCGGACTACGAGCAGTACTTC.

The gene calls are TRBV11-3 and TRBJ2-3; D unresolved. CDR3 size: 13 residues. V gave up 6 bases and J gave up 1 base, with 8 bases separating them. Germline V gene sequence: CDR1 SGHNT, CDR2 YENEEA. The CDR3 is CASRSRGTDTQYF. DNA for the CDR3: TGTGCCAGCAGGAGTAGGGGCACAGATACGCAGTATTTT.

The gene calls are TRBV10-3 and TRBJ2-7; 10 bases are a match to TRBD2. Germline V gives CDR1 ENHRY, CDR2 SYGVKD. The trim removed 8 bases at V and 4 bases at J, leaving 5 bases unmatched. This CDR3 spans 13 amino acids. Here the CDR3 reads CAIGSSGSYEQYF. The CDR3 nucleotides are TGTGCCATCGGATCTAGCGGGAGTTACGAGCAGTACTTC.

The chain employs TRBV10-3 and TRBJ2-3, with 7 bases lining up with TRBD2. The CDR3 has 16 amino acids. Germline V gene data show CDR1 as ENHRY and CDR2 as SYGVKD. After removal of 2 bases from V and 3 bases from J, the junction contained 8 bases not matched to a gene. This CDR3 reads CAISEHAGDDTDTQYF. DNA for the CDR3: TGTGCCATCAGTGAGCACGCGGGAGATGATACAGATACGCAGTATTTT.

The V and J genes are TRBV19 and TRBJ2-2; TRBD2 agrees at 10 bases. The CDR3 has 18 residues. The V gene's germline CDR1 is LNHDA and CDR2 SQIVND (reference sequence). With V trimmed by 7 bases and J by 3 bases, 14 bases remained unmatched. Here the CDR3 DNA reads TGTGCCAGTATCGGTGATGAAGCGGGAGGGCCGGACACCGGGGAGCTGTTTTTT. This codes for CASIGDEAGGPDTGELFF.

There are a few counts of this clone. This chain joins TRBV19 and TRBJ1-5; TRBD1 is a possible D gene (6 bases). V lost 4 bases and J 3 bases, leaving 7 bases between the germline ends. Germline assignment: CDR1 LNHDA and CDR2 SQIVND (reference sequence). The length of the CDR3 is 13 residues. DNA of the CDR3: TGTGCCAGTAGTACAGGGGACAATCAGCCCCAGCATTTT. Encoded protein: CASSTGDNQPQHF.

Only a few counts were recorded for this clone. The V and J genes are TRBV9 and TRBJ1-5; D gene uncertain. Germline CDR1 is SGDLS and CDR2 is YYNGEE. The V and J ends lost 4 bases and 5 bases respectively, with 13 bases between them. The CDR3 covers 14 residues. The CDR3 protein is CASSLTQDDQPQHF. The CDR3 nucleotides read TGTGCCAGCAGCCTTACTCAGGACGATCAGCCCCAGCATTTT. The variable domain in full, completed from reference TRBV9 and TRBJ1-5, reads DSGVTQTPKHLITATGQRVTLRCSPRSGDLSVYWYQQSLDQGLQFLIQYYNGEERAKGNILERFSAQQFPDLHSELNLSSLELGDSALYFCASSLTQDDQPQHFGDGTRLSIL.

The chain has TRBV4-3 and TRBJ2-3; D gene unclear. The CDR3 is made up of 16 amino acids. The germline V gene has CDR1 LGHNA and CDR2 YSLEER. Trimming shortened V by 1 base and J by 0 bases, and 11 bases separated the two germline ends. The CDR3 DNA reads TGCGCCAGCAGCCAAGGAAGCTACGGGAGCACAGATACGCAGTATTTT. Translating gives CASSQGSYGSTDTQYF.

This clone was counted between two and nine times. The chain recombines TRBV19 with TRBJ1-5; 8 nucleotides line up with TRBD1. CDR3 length: 17 amino acids. V lost 5 bases and J lost 3; bases outside the gene matches: 12. Germline values: CDR1 LNHDA, CDR2 SQIVND (reference sequence). CDR3 in amino acids: CASSQYGTGDYNQPQHF. In DNA, the CDR3 is TGTGCCAGTAGTCAATACGGGACAGGAGATTACAATCAGCCCCAGCATTTT.

This clone came up many times. The rearrangement uses TRBV7-9 and TRBJ1-2; 10 bases agree with TRBD1. This CDR3 region has 16 residues. From germline, CDR1 is SEHNR and CDR2 FQNEAQ (reference sequence). With V trimmed by 3 bases and J by 5 bases, 9 bases remained unmatched. This CDR3 is CASSFSGQGIVYGYTF. The DNA of the CDR3 is TGTGCCAGCAGCTTTTCGGGACAGGGGATTGTTTATGGCTACACCTTC.

This clone showed up just once. A far larger clone is a single base away, which makes a read error likely. V is TRBV25-1 and J is TRBJ1-3, with unresolved D. CDR1 MGHDK and CDR2 SYGVNS come from the germline V gene. The CDR3 is made up of 15 amino acids. CDR3 nucleotides: TGTGCCAGCAGTGAATACGGGGTGGCTGGAGACACCATATATTTT. Encoded protein: CASSEYGVAGDTIYF.

V is TRBV5-5 and J is TRBJ2-2; 13 bases align to TRBD2. The CDR3 length is 17 residues. In germline, CDR1 is SGHKS, CDR2 YYEKEE (reference sequence). Trimming took 4 bases from V and 6 from J; bases not matched to a gene: 9. CDR3 region: CASSTEGLAGVPGELFF. Here the CDR3 DNA reads TGTGCCAGCAGCACGGAAGGACTAGCGGGAGTACCCGGGGAGCTGTTTTTT. The variable domain in full, with the rest retrieved from reference TRBV5-5 and TRBJ2-2, is DAGVTQSPTHLIKTRGQQVTLRCSPISGHKSVSWYQQVLGQGPQFIFQYYEKEERGRGNFPDRFSARQFPNYSSELNVNALLLGDSALYLCASSTEGLAGVPGELFFGEGSRLTVL.

This clone was counted between two and nine times. The chain uses TRBV6-1 and TRBJ1-5; D remains ambiguous. Trimming removed 1 base at V and 9 bases at J, with 19 bases between. The CDR3 totals 16 residues. Germline V gene sequence: CDR1 MNHNS, CDR2 SASEGT. The CDR3 DNA reads TGTGCCAGCAGTGAAGAGGTGATGGCCCCCCAAGGGCCCCAGCATTTT. The encoded protein is CASSEEVMAPQGPQHF.